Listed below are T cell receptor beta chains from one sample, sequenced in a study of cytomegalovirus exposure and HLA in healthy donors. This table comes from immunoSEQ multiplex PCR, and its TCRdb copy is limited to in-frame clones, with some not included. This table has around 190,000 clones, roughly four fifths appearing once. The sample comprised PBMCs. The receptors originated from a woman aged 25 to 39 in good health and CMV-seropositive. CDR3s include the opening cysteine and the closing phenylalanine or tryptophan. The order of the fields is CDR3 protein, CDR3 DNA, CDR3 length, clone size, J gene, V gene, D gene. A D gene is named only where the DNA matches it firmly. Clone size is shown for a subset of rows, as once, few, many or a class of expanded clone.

CDR3aa: CASSPFKRETRNEQYF
CDR3nt: TGTGCCAGCAGCCCTTTTAAGCGGGAGACGAGGAACGAGCAGTACTTC
len: 16
abundance: .
j_gene: TRBJ2-7
v_gene: TRBV4-2
d_gene: TRBD2

CDR3aa: CASSIDRWGMGNQPQHF
CDR3nt: TGTGCCAGCAGCATTGACAGATGGGGTATGGGGAATCAGCCCCAGCATTTT
len: 17
abundance: .
j_gene: TRBJ1-5
v_gene: TRBV28
d_gene: .

CDR3aa: CASSFNSPLTSSNEQFF
CDR3nt: TGTGCCAGCTCCTTTAATTCCCCGTTAACGTCCAGCAATGAGCAGTTCTTC
len: 17
abundance: .
j_gene: TRBJ2-1
v_gene: TRBV18
d_gene: .

CDR3aa: CASSRSQGGHEKLFF
CDR3nt: TGTGCCAGCAGCAGAAGCCAGGGAGGCCATGAAAAACTGTTTTTT
len: 15
abundance: .
j_gene: TRBJ1-4
v_gene: TRBV11-2
d_gene: .

CDR3aa: CASSLLAGGTDTQYF
CDR3nt: TGTGCCAGCAGCTTGCTAGCGGGAGGGACAGATACGCAGTATTTT
len: 15
abundance: .
j_gene: TRBJ2-3
v_gene: TRBV5-6
d_gene: TRBD2

CDR3aa: CASSEPSGIYEQYF
CDR3nt: TGTGCCAGCAGTGAACCATCGGGGATCTACGAGCAGTACTTC
len: 14
abundance: once
j_gene: TRBJ2-7
v_gene: TRBV6-1
d_gene: .

CDR3aa: CASSPQGAGGELFF
CDR3nt: TGCGCCAGCAGCCCACAGGGGGCGGGCGGGGAGCTGTTTTTT
len: 14
abundance: .
j_gene: TRBJ2-2
v_gene: TRBV4-1
d_gene: TRBD1

CDR3aa: CASSFSGGQETQYF
CDR3nt: TGTGCCAGCAGTTTCTCCGGGGGCCAAGAGACCCAGTACTTC
len: 14
abundance: .
j_gene: TRBJ2-5
v_gene: TRBV28
d_gene: .

CDR3aa: CASSLGDRGQETQYF
CDR3nt: TGTGCCAGCAGCCTAGGAGACAGGGGGCAAGAGACCCAGTACTTC
len: 15
abundance: .
j_gene: TRBJ2-5
v_gene: TRBV7-9
d_gene: TRBD1

CDR3aa: CASSYSTGQGGEKLFF
CDR3nt: TGTGCCAGCAGTTACTCGACCGGACAGGGGGGGGAAAAACTGTTTTTT
len: 16
abundance: .
j_gene: TRBJ1-4
v_gene: TRBV6-5
d_gene: TRBD1

CDR3aa: CASSLAPGDTQYF
CDR3nt: TGCGCCAGCAGCCTTGCGCCCGGGGATACGCAGTATTTT
len: 13
abundance: .
j_gene: TRBJ2-3
v_gene: TRBV5-1
d_gene: .

CDR3aa: CASRRGGSSYEQYF
CDR3nt: TGTGCCAGTCGGCGGGGCGGGAGTTCCTACGAGCAGTACTTC
len: 14
abundance: .
j_gene: TRBJ2-7
v_gene: TRBV19
d_gene: TRBD2

CDR3aa: CASSQEAIQYF
CDR3nt: TGCGCCAGCAGCCAAGAGGCTATTCAGTACTTC
len: 11
abundance: few
j_gene: TRBJ2-4
v_gene: TRBV4-1
d_gene: .

CDR3aa: CASREGTGGAWGEQYF
CDR3nt: TGTGCCAGCAGGGAGGGGACAGGGGGTGCCTGGGGCGAGCAGTACTTC
len: 16
abundance: .
j_gene: TRBJ2-7
v_gene: TRBV28
d_gene: TRBD1

CDR3aa: CATSRDAGRVGGEAFF
CDR3nt: TGTGCCACCAGCAGAGATGCGGGCCGGGTTGGAGGTGAAGCTTTCTTT
len: 16
abundance: .
j_gene: TRBJ1-1
v_gene: TRBV15
d_gene: .

CDR3aa: CASSLWGAQGTEAFF
CDR3nt: TGTGCCAGCAGTTTATGGGGGGCGCAAGGCACTGAAGCTTTCTTT
len: 15
abundance: .
j_gene: TRBJ1-1
v_gene: TRBV28
d_gene: .

CDR3aa: CASSDSRLAGGSHEQYF
CDR3nt: TGTGCCAGCAGTGATTCCCGACTAGCGGGAGGGTCCCACGAGCAGTACTTC
len: 17
abundance: .
j_gene: TRBJ2-7
v_gene: TRBV6-1
d_gene: TRBD2

CDR3aa: CATSRERTVYEQYF
CDR3nt: TGCGCCACCAGCAGGGAGCGGACAGTCTACGAGCAGTACTTC
len: 14
abundance: .
j_gene: TRBJ2-7
v_gene: TRBV15
d_gene: .

CDR3aa: CASSYPPGKLNEQFF
CDR3nt: TGTGCCAGCAGCTACCCTCCGGGGAAGCTAAATGAGCAGTTCTTC
len: 15
abundance: .
j_gene: TRBJ2-1
v_gene: TRBV11-2
d_gene: .

CDR3aa: CASSSWEHEQFF
CDR3nt: TGTGCCAGCAGCTCGTGGGAGCATGAGCAGTTCTTC
len: 12
abundance: .
j_gene: TRBJ2-1
v_gene: TRBV7-9
d_gene: .

CDR3aa: CSASVRVGYTF
CDR3nt: TGCAGTGCTAGTGTCAGGGTGGGCTACACCTTC
len: 11
abundance: .
j_gene: TRBJ1-2
v_gene: TRBV20-1
d_gene: .

CDR3aa: CASSSIAGVGNEQFF
CDR3nt: TGTGCCAGCAGCTCCATTGCGGGAGTAGGAAATGAGCAGTTCTTC
len: 15
abundance: .
j_gene: TRBJ2-1
v_gene: TRBV7-9
d_gene: TRBD2

CDR3aa: CASSLVQDRNTYEQYF
CDR3nt: TGTGCCAGCAGCTTGGTACAGGATCGAAATACCTACGAGCAGTACTTC
len: 16
abundance: .
j_gene: TRBJ2-7
v_gene: TRBV5-4
d_gene: .

CDR3aa: CATSREGGGGTDTQYF
CDR3nt: TGTGCCACCAGCAGAGAAGGCGGGGGGGGCACAGATACGCAGTATTTT
len: 16
abundance: once
j_gene: TRBJ2-3
v_gene: TRBV15
d_gene: TRBD2

CDR3aa: CASNFGAGELFF
CDR3nt: TGTGCCAGCAACTTCGGTGCCGGGGAGCTGTTTTTT
len: 12
abundance: .
j_gene: TRBJ2-2
v_gene: TRBV7-9
d_gene: .

CDR3aa: CARLKARGSLGDTQYF
CDR3nt: TGCGCCAGGCTAAAAGCTAGGGGGAGCTTGGGAGATACGCAGTATTTT
len: 16
abundance: .
j_gene: TRBJ2-3
v_gene: TRBV4-1
d_gene: .

CDR3aa: CASSREGGDSSYEQYF
CDR3nt: TGTGCCAGCAGCCGGGAGGGTGGCGATAGCTCCTACGAGCAGTACTTC
len: 16
abundance: .
j_gene: TRBJ2-7
v_gene: TRBV5-4
d_gene: TRBD2

CDR3aa: CASSLSGNTGELFF
CDR3nt: TGCGCCAGCAGCTTGTCCGGGAACACCGGGGAGCTGTTTTTT
len: 14
abundance: .
j_gene: TRBJ2-2
v_gene: TRBV5-1
d_gene: .

CDR3aa: CSVRGGSTEAFF
CDR3nt: TGCAGCGTTCGAGGGGGTAGCACTGAAGCTTTCTTT
len: 12
abundance: .
j_gene: TRBJ1-1
v_gene: TRBV29-1
d_gene: .

CDR3aa: CATRTGNNEQFF
CDR3nt: TGTGCCACGAGGACAGGGAACAATGAGCAGTTCTTC
len: 12
abundance: few
j_gene: TRBJ2-1
v_gene: TRBV19
d_gene: TRBD1

CDR3aa: CASGERAGRNQPQHF
CDR3nt: TGTGCCAGCGGGGAACGGGCAGGGCGAAATCAGCCCCAGCATTTT
len: 15
abundance: few
j_gene: TRBJ1-5
v_gene: TRBV28
d_gene: .

CDR3aa: CASSSSGSPRNEQFF
CDR3nt: TGTGCCAGCAGTTCAAGCGGGAGCCCCCGCAATGAGCAGTTCTTC
len: 15
abundance: .
j_gene: TRBJ2-1
v_gene: TRBV6-1
d_gene: TRBD2

CDR3aa: CASSKGQGADTIYF
CDR3nt: TGTGCCAGCAGTAAAGGACAGGGGGCAGACACCATATATTTT
len: 14
abundance: .
j_gene: TRBJ1-3
v_gene: TRBV6-1
d_gene: TRBD1

CDR3aa: CSVGTGDSGLYEQYF
CDR3nt: TGCAGCGTTGGGACAGGGGATTCGGGGCTCTACGAGCAGTACTTC
len: 15
abundance: once
j_gene: TRBJ2-7
v_gene: TRBV29-1
d_gene: TRBD1

CDR3aa: CATSGGWGYTF
CDR3nt: TGTGCCACCTCCGGGGGGTGGGGGTACACCTTC
len: 11
abundance: .
j_gene: TRBJ1-2
v_gene: TRBV6-1
d_gene: .

CDR3aa: CASSPQAGGPDTQYF
CDR3nt: TGCGCCAGCAGCCCCCAAGCGGGAGGCCCAGATACGCAGTATTTT
len: 15
abundance: once
j_gene: TRBJ2-3
v_gene: TRBV4-1
d_gene: TRBD2

CDR3aa: CASSTGLSSYEQYF
CDR3nt: TGTGCCAGCTCGACGGGACTCTCGTCGTACGAGCAGTACTTC
len: 14
abundance: .
j_gene: TRBJ2-7
v_gene: TRBV18
d_gene: .

CDR3aa: CASSLLKGGSTEAFF
CDR3nt: TGTGCCAGCAGTTTATTAAAGGGAGGGAGCACTGAAGCTTTCTTT
len: 15
abundance: few
j_gene: TRBJ1-1
v_gene: TRBV27
d_gene: .

CDR3aa: CASSGGQGAQVTGELFF
CDR3nt: TGTGCCAGCAGCGGGGGACAGGGGGCGCAAGTGACCGGGGAGCTGTTTTTT
len: 17
abundance: once
j_gene: TRBJ2-2
v_gene: TRBV7-2
d_gene: TRBD1

CDR3aa: CASSPRTGGSYEQYF
CDR3nt: TGTGCCAGCAGCCCCCGGACAGGGGGGAGCTACGAGCAGTACTTC
len: 15
abundance: .
j_gene: TRBJ2-7
v_gene: TRBV7-2
d_gene: TRBD1

CDR3aa: CASSLVPREQYF
CDR3nt: TGTGCCAGCAGTTTAGTCCCCCGCGAGCAGTACTTC
len: 12
abundance: .
j_gene: TRBJ2-7
v_gene: TRBV28
d_gene: .

CDR3aa: CASSLTGTEAFF
CDR3nt: TGTGCCAGCAGCTTGACAGGGACTGAAGCTTTCTTT
len: 12
abundance: few
j_gene: TRBJ1-1
v_gene: TRBV7-9
d_gene: TRBD1

CDR3aa: CASSLDSLVNTEAFF
CDR3nt: TGTGCCAGCAGCTTAGACTCCCTGGTGAACACTGAAGCTTTCTTT
len: 15
abundance: .
j_gene: TRBJ1-1
v_gene: TRBV7-2
d_gene: .

CDR3aa: CASRKRDPSYEQYF
CDR3nt: TGCGCCAGCAGAAAGAGGGATCCAAGTTACGAGCAGTACTTC
len: 14
abundance: .
j_gene: TRBJ2-7
v_gene: TRBV5-1
d_gene: .

CDR3aa: CASSEMRATQYF
CDR3nt: TGTGCCAGCAGTGAAATGCGTGCGACCCAGTACTTC
len: 12
abundance: .
j_gene: TRBJ2-5
v_gene: TRBV6-1
d_gene: .

CDR3aa: CASSDLPAGETTGELFF
CDR3nt: TGTGCCAGCAGTGACCTGCCGGCGGGAGAGACCACCGGGGAGCTGTTTTTT
len: 17
abundance: .
j_gene: TRBJ2-2
v_gene: TRBV6-4
d_gene: TRBD2

CDR3aa: CASSLYRGGTGELFF
CDR3nt: TGTGCCAGCAGTTTGTACAGGGGAGGCACCGGGGAGCTGTTTTTT
len: 15
abundance: once
j_gene: TRBJ2-2
v_gene: TRBV28
d_gene: .

CDR3aa: CASSLTRPSLENTEAFF
CDR3nt: TGTGCCAGCAGCTTAACCCGCCCATCACTCGAGAACACTGAAGCTTTCTTT
len: 17
abundance: .
j_gene: TRBJ1-1
v_gene: TRBV7-2
d_gene: .

CDR3aa: CASSDLLGTGGETDTQYF
CDR3nt: TGTGCCAGCAGTGACCTATTGGGGACAGGGGGCGAGACAGATACGCAGTATTTT
len: 18
abundance: .
j_gene: TRBJ2-3
v_gene: TRBV6-1
d_gene: TRBD1

CDR3aa: CASSTITGTSAYEQSF
CDR3nt: TGTGCCAGCAGCACGATAACCGGGACTAGCGCCTACGAGCAGTCCTTC
len: 16
abundance: .
j_gene: TRBJ2-7
v_gene: TRBV11-2
d_gene: TRBD2

CDR3aa: CASSERQGRSHEQYF
CDR3nt: TGTGCCAGCAGTGAAAGACAGGGCCGTTCCCACGAGCAGTACTTC
len: 15
abundance: .
j_gene: TRBJ2-7
v_gene: TRBV6-1
d_gene: TRBD1

CDR3aa: CASSRGQTSYNEQFF
CDR3nt: TGTGCCAGCAGCAGAGGACAGACCTCCTACAATGAGCAGTTCTTC
len: 15
abundance: .
j_gene: TRBJ2-1
v_gene: TRBV6-5
d_gene: .

CDR3aa: CASRRQATEAFF
CDR3nt: TGTGCCAGTAGAAGGCAGGCCACTGAAGCTTTCTTT
len: 12
abundance: once
j_gene: TRBJ1-1
v_gene: TRBV19
d_gene: .

CDR3aa: CASSPTGLSGNTIYF
CDR3nt: TGCGCCAGCAGCCCGACAGGTCTCTCTGGAAACACCATATATTTT
len: 15
abundance: .
j_gene: TRBJ1-3
v_gene: TRBV5-1
d_gene: .

CDR3aa: CSVEDGAVRGAFF
CDR3nt: TGCAGCGTTGAAGATGGGGCAGTACGTGGAGCTTTCTTT
len: 13
abundance: .
j_gene: TRBJ1-1
v_gene: TRBV29-1
d_gene: .

CDR3aa: CASSLRTGAQPQHF
CDR3nt: TGTGCCAGCAGTTTGCGTACAGGGGCGCAGCCCCAGCATTTT
len: 14
abundance: .
j_gene: TRBJ1-5
v_gene: TRBV28
d_gene: TRBD1

CDR3aa: CASSLDFGAGYGYTF
CDR3nt: TGCGCCAGCAGCTTGGATTTTGGCGCGGGCTATGGCTACACCTTC
len: 15
abundance: .
j_gene: TRBJ1-2
v_gene: TRBV5-1
d_gene: .

CDR3aa: CASSPGLAFHEQYF
CDR3nt: TGTGCCAGCAGCCCGGGACTAGCGTTTCATGAGCAGTACTTC
len: 14
abundance: .
j_gene: TRBJ2-7
v_gene: TRBV5-6
d_gene: TRBD2

CDR3aa: CASSSVANTGELFF
CDR3nt: TGTGCCAGTAGCTCCGTCGCGAACACCGGGGAGCTGTTTTTT
len: 14
abundance: .
j_gene: TRBJ2-2
v_gene: TRBV19
d_gene: .